These 5 T cell receptor beta chains share one sample of origin, sequenced in a study of T-cell memory formation after mild COVID-19. TCRdb analysed the 5' RACE reads with MiXCR anew, one entry per CDR3 protein. The sample yields 450,000 to 650,000 distinct CDR3 sequences, around 20% seen once. Sequenced sample: PBMCs or a T cell subset sorted from them (not recorded which). These receptors all stem from an adult woman who had mild COVID-19 (a few samples of this study predate the infection). Cell type and time point are not known.

The table lists this clonotype with a few counts. The chain is built from TRBV5-6 and TRBJ2-6, with TRBD1 matching 8 bases. J gave up 2 bases and V 0 bases, and 4 bases lay outside the gene matches. The CDR3 loop spans 17 amino acids. Germline V gene data show CDR1 as SGHDT and CDR2 as YYEEEE. The CDR3 spells CASSLDRGFPGANVLTF. CDR3 DNA sequence: TGTGCCAGCAGCTTGGACAGGGGGTTCCCTGGGGCCAACGTCCTGACTTTC.

This sequence joins TRBV14 and TRBJ1-2; D unresolved. The CDR3 spans 13 residues. The germline V gene has CDR1 SGHDN and CDR2 FVKESK. With 2 bases removed from V and 1 base from J, the gap between germline ends came to 5 bases. CDR3 bases: TGTGCCAGCAGCCAACAGTATAACTATGGCTACACCTTC. Protein: CASSQQYNYGYTF.

The sample holds many counts of this clonotype. The chain recombines TRBV5-1 with TRBJ2-3; D is undetermined. The V end lost 5 bases, the J end lost 6 bases, and 10 bases lay between the germline ends. From germline, CDR1 is SGHRS and CDR2 YFSETQ. The CDR3 spans 12 residues. The CDR3 DNA reads TGCGCCAGCAGACTAAATCTTGATACGCAGTATTTT. Its translation is CASRLNLDTQYF.

This clonotype was seen a few times. J is TRBJ2-5 and V is TRBV29-1, with a weak D call TRBD1 (5 bases). There are 15 residues in the CDR3. Trimming took 4 bases from V and 0 from J, leaving 15 bases between them. Germline loops: CDR1 SQVTM, CDR2 ANQGSEA. The CDR3 reads CSVVHRRADQETQYF. The CDR3 DNA reads as TGCAGCGTTGTTCATCGCAGGGCAGACCAAGAGACCCAGTACTTC.

The rearrangement links TRBV5-1 to TRBJ2-3; D remains ambiguous. Germline V gives CDR1 SGHRS, CDR2 YFSETQ. This CDR3 region has 14 residues. Trimming pared 2 bases from V and 5 bases from J, leaving 12 bases between. The CDR3 sequence: CASSLDGHEDTQYF. The CDR3, as DNA: TGCGCCAGCAGCTTAGACGGGCATGAAGATACGCAGTATTTT.